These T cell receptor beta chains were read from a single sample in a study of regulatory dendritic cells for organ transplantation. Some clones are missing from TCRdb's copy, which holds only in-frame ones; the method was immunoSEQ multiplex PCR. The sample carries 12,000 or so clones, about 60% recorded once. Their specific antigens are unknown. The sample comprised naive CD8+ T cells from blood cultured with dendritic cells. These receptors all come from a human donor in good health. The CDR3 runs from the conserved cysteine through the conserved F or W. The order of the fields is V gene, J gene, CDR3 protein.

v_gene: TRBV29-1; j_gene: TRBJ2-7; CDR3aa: CSVEGTESSYEQYF
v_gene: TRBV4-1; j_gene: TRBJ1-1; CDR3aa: CASSQPDSYDEAFF
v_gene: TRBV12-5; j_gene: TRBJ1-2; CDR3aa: CASGLLQGAFYGYTF
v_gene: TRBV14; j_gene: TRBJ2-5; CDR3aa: CASSPLAGLQETQYF
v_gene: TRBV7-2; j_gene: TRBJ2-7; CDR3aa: CASSYERGLEQYF
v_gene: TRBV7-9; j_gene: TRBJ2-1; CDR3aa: CASSSTILAGGFSNEQFF
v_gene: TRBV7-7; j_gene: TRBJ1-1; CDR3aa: CASSLGEGAEAFF
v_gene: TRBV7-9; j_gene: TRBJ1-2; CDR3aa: CASSAETGFEGYTF
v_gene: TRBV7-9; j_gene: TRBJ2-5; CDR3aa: CASSFTPGETQETQYF
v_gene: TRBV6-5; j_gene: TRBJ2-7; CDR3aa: CASSFGRADSEQYF
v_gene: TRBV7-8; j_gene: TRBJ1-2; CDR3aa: CASSPSAGLWYGYTF
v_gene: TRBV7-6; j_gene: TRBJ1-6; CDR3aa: CASSLGQGAYNSPLHF
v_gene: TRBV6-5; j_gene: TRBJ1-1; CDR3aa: CASSPRTGRFPEAFF
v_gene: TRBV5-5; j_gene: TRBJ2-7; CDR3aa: CASSLGGQGNLYEQYF
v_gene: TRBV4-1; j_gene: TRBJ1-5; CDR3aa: CASSQGGYSNQPQHF
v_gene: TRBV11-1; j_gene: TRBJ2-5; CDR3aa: CASSSLSGEETQYF
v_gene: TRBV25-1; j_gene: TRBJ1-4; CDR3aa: CASSVGGSNEKLFF
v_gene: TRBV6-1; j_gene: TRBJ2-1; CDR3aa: CASSEDSGTYNEQFF
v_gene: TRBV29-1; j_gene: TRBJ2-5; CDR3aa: CSVENPASGVQETQYF
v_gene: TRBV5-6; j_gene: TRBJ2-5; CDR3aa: CASSLSSGGPGETQYF
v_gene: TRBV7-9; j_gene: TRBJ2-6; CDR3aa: CASSILPLSSGANVLTF
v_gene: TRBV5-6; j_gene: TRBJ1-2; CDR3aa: CASRTGTVILWGYTF
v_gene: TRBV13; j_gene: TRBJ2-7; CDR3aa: CASRIGGTYEQYF
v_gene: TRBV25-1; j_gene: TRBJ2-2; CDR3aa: CASSEWDNLGGELFF
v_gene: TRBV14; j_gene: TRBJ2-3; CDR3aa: CASSHPSADTQYF
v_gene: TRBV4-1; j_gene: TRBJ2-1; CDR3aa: CASSQEGPGTILNEQFF
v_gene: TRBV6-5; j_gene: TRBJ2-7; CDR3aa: CARPPGQGNHEQYF
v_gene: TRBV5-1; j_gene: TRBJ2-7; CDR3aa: CASSYTGGPAGEQYF
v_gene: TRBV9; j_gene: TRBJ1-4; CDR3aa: CASSFRTGEKLFF
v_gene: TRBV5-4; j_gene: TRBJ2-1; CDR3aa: CASSLWGETEQFF
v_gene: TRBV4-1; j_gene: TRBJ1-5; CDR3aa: CASSQGTGYNQPQHF
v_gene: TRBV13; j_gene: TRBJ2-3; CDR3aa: CASSYGQGLDTQYF
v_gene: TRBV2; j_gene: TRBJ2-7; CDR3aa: CASSEGGGDTYEQYF
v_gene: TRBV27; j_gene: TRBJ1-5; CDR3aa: CASSGQGSNQPQHF
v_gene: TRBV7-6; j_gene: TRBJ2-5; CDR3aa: CASSERLAGGPRETQYF
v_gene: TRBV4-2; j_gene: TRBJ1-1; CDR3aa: CASSQADMNTEAFF
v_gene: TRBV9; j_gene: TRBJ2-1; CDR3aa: CASSPSGTSGVYNEQFF
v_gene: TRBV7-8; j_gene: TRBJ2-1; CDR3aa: CASSGSPSGGSFNEQFF
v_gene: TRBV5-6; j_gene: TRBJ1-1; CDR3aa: CASSPTGNTEAFF
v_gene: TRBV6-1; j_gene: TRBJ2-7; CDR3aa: CASRSTGVEQYF
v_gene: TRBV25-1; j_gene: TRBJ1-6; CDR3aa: CASSEALSPPLHF
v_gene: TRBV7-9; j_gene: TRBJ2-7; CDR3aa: CASSPLGQGTYEQYF
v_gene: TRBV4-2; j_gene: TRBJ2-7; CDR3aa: CASSPQGREQYF
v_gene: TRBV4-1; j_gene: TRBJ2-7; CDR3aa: CASSQVMVSPGEQYF
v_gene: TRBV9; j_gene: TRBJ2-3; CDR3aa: CASSVSGGGLTDTQYF
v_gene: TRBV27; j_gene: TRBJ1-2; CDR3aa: CASRGTGYDGYTF
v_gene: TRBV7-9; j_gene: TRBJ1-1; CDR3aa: CASSLVTGMNTEAFF
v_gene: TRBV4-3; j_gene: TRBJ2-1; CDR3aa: CASSQGASGGGTYNEQFF
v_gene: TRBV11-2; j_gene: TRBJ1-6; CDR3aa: CASSQGTVNSPLHF
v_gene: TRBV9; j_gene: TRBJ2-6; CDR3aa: CASGGHSGANVLTF
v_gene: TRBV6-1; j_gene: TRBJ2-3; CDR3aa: CASSEWGPTDTQYF
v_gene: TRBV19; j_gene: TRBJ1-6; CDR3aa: CASSILIDRGAYNSPLHF
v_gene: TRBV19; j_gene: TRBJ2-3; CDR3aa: CASSIKGYTDTQYF
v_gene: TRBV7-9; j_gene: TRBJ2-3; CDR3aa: CASSLVLAGVTDTQYF